This T cell receptor (beta chain) is drawn from a study of OX40 agonist ivuxolimab in advanced cancers. Study information: Participants could have had prior anti-PD-1, anti-PD-L1 or anti-CTLA-4 therapy, and more than 35% had some.

On this clone: Its antigen is unidentified.

TCRdb's copy holds only in-frame clones and misses some; the assay was immunoSEQ multiplex PCR. The repertoire consists of some 51,000 clones, with roughly 90% occurring once and the leading ten covering 40% to 50%. Findings and caveats of the study: By week 6 at 0.1 to 3.0 mg/kg, blood CD4+ and CD8+ T cells had expanded clonally. Partial responders at 0.1-3.0 mg/kg showed near-lowest clonal expansion.

The CDR3 runs to 16 residues. The junction had 2 bases not matched to a gene; V was cut back by 2 bases and J by 0 bases. CDR1 and CDR2 (germline): MNHEY, SVGAGI. The V gene is TRBV6-5, the J gene TRBJ2-7; TRBD2 matches 12 bases. The sequencing here drew on CD4+ or CD8+ T cells sorted from blood, taken in a trial of the OX40 agonist ivuxolimab. The source of this sequence is an adult with an advanced solid tumor such as melanoma, head and neck, liver or kidney cancer. This CDR3 is CASSYGLAGSSYEQYF. CDR3 bases: TGTGCCAGCAGTTACGGACTAGCGGGGAGCTCCTACGAGCAGTACTTC.